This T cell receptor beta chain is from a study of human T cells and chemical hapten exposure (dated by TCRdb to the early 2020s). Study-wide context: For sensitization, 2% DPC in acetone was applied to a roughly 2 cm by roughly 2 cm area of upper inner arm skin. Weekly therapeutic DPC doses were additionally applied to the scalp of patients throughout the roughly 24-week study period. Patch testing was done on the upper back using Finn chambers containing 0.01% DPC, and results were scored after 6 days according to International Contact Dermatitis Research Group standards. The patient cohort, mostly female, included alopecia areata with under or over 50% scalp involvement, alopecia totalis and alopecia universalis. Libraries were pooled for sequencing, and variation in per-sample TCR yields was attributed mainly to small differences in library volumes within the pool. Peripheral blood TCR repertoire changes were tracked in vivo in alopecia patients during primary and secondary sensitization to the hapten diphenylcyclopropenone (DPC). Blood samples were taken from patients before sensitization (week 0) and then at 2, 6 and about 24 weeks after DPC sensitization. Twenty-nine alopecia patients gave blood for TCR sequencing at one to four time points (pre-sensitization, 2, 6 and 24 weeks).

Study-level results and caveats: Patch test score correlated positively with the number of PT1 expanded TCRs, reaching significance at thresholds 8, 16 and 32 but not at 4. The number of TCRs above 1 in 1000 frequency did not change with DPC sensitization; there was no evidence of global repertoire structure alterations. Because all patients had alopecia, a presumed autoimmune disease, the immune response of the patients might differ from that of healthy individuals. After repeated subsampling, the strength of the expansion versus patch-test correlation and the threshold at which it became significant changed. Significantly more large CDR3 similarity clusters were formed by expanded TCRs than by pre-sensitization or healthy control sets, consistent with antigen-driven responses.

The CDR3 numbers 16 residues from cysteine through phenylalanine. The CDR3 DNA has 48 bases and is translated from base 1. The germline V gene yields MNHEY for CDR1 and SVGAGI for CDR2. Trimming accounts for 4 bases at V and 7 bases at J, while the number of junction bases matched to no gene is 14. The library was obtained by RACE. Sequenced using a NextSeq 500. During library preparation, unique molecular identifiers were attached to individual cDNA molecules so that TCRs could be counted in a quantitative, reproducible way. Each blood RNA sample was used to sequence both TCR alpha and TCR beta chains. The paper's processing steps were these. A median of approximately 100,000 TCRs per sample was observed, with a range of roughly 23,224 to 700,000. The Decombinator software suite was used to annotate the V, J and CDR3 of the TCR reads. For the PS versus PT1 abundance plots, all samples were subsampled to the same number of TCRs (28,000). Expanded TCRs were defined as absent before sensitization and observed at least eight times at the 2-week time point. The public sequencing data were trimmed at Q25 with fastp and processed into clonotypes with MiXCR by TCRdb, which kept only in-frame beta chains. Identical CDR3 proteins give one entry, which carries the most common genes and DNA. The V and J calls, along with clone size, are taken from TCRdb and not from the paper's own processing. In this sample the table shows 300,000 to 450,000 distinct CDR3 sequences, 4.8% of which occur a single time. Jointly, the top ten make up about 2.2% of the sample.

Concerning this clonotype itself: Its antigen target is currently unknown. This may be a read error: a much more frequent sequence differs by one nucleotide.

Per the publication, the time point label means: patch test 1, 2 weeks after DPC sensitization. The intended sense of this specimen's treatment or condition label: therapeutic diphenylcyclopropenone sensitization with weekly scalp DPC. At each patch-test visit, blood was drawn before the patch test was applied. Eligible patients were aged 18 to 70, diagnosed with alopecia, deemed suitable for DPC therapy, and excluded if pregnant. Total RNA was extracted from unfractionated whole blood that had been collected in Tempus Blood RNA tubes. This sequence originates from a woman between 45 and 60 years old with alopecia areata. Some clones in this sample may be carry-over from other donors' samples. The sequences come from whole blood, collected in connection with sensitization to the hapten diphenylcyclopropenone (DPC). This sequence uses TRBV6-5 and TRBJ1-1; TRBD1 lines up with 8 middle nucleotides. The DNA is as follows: TGTGCCAGCAGTTCGTGGAGGGTCGAGACAGGGGTTGAAGCTTTCTTT. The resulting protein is CASSSWRVETGVEAFF.